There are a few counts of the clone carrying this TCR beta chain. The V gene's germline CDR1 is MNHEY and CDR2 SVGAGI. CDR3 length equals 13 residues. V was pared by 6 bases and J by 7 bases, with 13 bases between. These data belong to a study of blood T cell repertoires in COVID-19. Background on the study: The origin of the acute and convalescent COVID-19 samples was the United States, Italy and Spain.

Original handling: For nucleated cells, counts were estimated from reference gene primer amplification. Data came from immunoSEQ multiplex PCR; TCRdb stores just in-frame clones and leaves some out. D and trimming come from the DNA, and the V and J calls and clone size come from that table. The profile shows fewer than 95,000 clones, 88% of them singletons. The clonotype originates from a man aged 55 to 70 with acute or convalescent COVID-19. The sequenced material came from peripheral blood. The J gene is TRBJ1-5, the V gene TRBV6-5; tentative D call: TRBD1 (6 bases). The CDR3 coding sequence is TGTGCCAGCAGCCCCAGGGGAAACCAGCCCCAGCATTTT. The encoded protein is CASSPRGNQPQHF.